The text below deals with one T cell receptor (beta chain). No antigen is known for it. No much larger clone is present one base from it, and per-base qualities are unavailable. This sample was taken from a study of blood T cell repertoires in COVID-19 (dated by TCRdb to the early 2020s). Background for the entire study: The collaborator samples originated in the United States, Italy and Spain and spanned the acute and convalescent phases of COVID-19. The material from the prospective study consisted of cDNA or gDNA derived from T cells, B-cell-depleted T cells, or PBMCs. Subjects who had been exposed to COVID-19, were actively infected with it, or had recovered from it provided the deeply sampled blood TCRbeta repertoires that made up the dataset. A freely available public database, intended as a resource for researchers studying the immune response to SARS-CoV-2, is where the repertoires were released. Samples were obtained from the ongoing ImmuneRACE study (first 160 participants) and from about 1,300 subjects provided by 6 global collaborators. Sample metadata almost always included a de-identified subject ID, COVID-19 status, age in years and sex. Where available, HLA class I and class II types were obtained from metadata supplied by the sample provider rather than from assay-based typing. General findings and caveats noted by the study authors: The amount of clinical and demographic metadata varied by source and participant and was provided uncurated.

Whole blood was collected in K2EDTA tubes by collaborating institutions according to the institutions' own protocols. For TCRbeta analysis, collaborator samples were shipped as frozen whole blood, as isolated PBMCs, or as DNA extracted from either sample type. TCRbeta CDR3 regions were amplified from genomic DNA using the immunoSEQ Assay, a bias-controlled multiplex PCR. Per the source publication's procedure: The number of nucleated cells in each sample was estimated from the amplification of reference gene primers within the assay. To quantify the absolute abundance of each unique TCRbeta CDR3 rearrangement, sequence reads were collapsed and filtered. Productive Simpson clonality was computed per sample as the square root of Simpson's diversity index over productive rearrangements. Imported from immuneACCESS, the table was reduced by TCRdb to in-frame sequences with V and J called. These copies leave out some clones; in studies compared against another copy, an unresolved V gene accounts for under half, and the cause of the remainder is not known. D and trimming come from the DNA, and the V and J calls and clone size come from that table. This sample is represented by about 260,000 clones; about 88% of them were singletons. The ten largest clones capture 3.6% of the sample.

The source material was peripheral blood. This TCR was recovered from a man aged 18 to 29 with active or convalescent COVID-19.

The nucleotide sequence is TGTGCCAGCAGCTTGGACAGAGCTATGGGTAGCTACACCTTC. This gives the protein CASSLDRAMGSYTF. Rearrangement joined TRBV5-4 to TRBJ1-2; the D gene cannot be resolved reliably. The germline ends are 15 bases apart after V is trimmed by 0 bases and J by 9 bases. The CDR3 measures 14 amino acids from cysteine to phenylalanine. Here the CDR3 DNA is all that survives: 42 bases in frame from base 1. According to the germline V gene (reference sequence), CDR1 reads SGHNT and CDR2 reads YYREEE.